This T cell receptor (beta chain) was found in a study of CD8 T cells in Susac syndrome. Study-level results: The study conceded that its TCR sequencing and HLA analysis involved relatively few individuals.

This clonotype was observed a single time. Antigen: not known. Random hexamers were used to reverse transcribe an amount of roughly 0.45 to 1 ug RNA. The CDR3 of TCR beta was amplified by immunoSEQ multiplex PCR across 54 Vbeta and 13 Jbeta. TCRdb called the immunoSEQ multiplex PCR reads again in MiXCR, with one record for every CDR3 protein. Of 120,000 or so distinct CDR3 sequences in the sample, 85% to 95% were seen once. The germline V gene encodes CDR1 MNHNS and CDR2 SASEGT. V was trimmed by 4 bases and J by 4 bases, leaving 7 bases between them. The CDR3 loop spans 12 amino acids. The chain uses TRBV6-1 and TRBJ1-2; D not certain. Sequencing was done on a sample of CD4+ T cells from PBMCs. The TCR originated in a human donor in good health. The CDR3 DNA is TGTGCCAGCAGTGGATCTATCTATGGCTACACCTTC. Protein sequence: CASSGSIYGYTF.